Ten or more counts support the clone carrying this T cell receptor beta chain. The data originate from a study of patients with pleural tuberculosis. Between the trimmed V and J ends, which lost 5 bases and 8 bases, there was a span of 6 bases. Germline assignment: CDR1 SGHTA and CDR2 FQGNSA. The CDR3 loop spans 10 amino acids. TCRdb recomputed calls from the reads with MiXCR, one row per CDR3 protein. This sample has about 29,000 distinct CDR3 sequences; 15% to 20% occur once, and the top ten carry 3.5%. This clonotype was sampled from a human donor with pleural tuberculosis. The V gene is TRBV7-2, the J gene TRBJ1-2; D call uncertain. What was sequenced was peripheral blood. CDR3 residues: CASSPGGYTF. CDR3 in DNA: TGTGCCAGCAGCCCCGGGGGCTACACCTTC.